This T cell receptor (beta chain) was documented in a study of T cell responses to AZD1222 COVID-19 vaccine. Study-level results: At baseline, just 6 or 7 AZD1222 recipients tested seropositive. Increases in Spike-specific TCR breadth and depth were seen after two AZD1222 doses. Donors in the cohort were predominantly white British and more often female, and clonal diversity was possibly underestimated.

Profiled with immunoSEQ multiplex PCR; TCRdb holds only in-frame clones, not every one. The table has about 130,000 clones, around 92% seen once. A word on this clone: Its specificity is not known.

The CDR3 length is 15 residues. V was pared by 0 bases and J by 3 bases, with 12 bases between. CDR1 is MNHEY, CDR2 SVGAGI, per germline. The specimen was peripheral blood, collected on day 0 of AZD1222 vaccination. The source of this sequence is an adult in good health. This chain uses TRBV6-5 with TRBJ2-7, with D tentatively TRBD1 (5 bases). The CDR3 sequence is CASSYSSGWGYEQYF. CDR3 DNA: TGTGCCAGCAGTTACTCGTCAGGGTGGGGCTACGAGCAGTACTTC.